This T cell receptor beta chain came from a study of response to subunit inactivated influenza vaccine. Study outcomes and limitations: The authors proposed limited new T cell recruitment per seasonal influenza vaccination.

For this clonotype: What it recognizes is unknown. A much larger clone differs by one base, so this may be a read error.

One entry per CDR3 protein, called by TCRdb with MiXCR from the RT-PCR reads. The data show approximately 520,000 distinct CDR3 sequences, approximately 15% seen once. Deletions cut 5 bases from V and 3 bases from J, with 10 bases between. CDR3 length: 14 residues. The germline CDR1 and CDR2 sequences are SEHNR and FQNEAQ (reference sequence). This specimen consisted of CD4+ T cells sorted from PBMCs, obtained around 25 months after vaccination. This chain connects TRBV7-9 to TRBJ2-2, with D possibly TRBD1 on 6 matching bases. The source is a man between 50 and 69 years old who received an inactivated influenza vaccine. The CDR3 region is CASSPGTYTGELFF. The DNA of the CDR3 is TGTGCCAGCAGCCCCGGGACATACACCGGGGAGCTGTTTTTT. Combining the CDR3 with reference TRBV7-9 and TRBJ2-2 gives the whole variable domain DTGVSQNPRHKITKRGQNVTFRCDPISEHNRLYWYRQTLGQGPEFLTYFQNEAQLEKSRLLSDRFSAERPKGSFSTLEIQRTEQGDSAMYLCASSPGTYTGELFFGEGSRLTVL.